A selection of T cell receptor beta chains follows, all from one sample in a study of beta chain features in type 1 diabetes. The data were produced by immunoSEQ multiplex PCR, yet TCRdb's version contains in-frame clones alone and is incomplete. The table includes hundreds of thousands of clones, around 15% detected once. Material for sequencing was naive CD4+ T cells from blood. These receptors originate from a man between 18 and 35 years old with type 1 diabetes. Both conserved end residues are part of each CDR3.

v_gene: TRBV9; CDR3aa: CASSDTSAVQYF
v_gene: TRBV6-5; CDR3aa: CASSYSGFQETQYF
v_gene: TRBV6-5; CDR3aa: CASSYSSGSYEQYF
v_gene: TRBV14; CDR3aa: CASSQGSRSLYEQYF
v_gene: TRBV19; CDR3aa: CASSTDLVFF
v_gene: TRBV6-6; CDR3aa: CASSYPGLSETQYF
v_gene: TRBV5-4; CDR3aa: CASSLSLTSGESKETQYF
v_gene: TRBV5-6; CDR3aa: CASSTHSGANVLTF
v_gene: TRBV30; CDR3aa: CAWSQLRPSNQPQHF
v_gene: TRBV7-3; CDR3aa: CASSSVYNEQFF
v_gene: TRBV28; CDR3aa: CASSFRQVETF
v_gene: TRBV13; CDR3aa: CASSFYRDKTYEQYF
v_gene: TRBV7-9; CDR3aa: CASPEDEQFF
v_gene: TRBV30; CDR3aa: CAWSVRDRQETQYF
v_gene: TRBV30; CDR3aa: CAWRVGVVWGGNTEAFF
v_gene: TRBV7-2; CDR3aa: CASSLGRVGDQPQHF
v_gene: TRBV2; CDR3aa: CASSETSGVAKNIQYF
v_gene: TRBV9; CDR3aa: CASSVESKNIQYF
v_gene: TRBV11-3; CDR3aa: CASSLVDGSFDEQFF
v_gene: TRBV30; CDR3aa: CAWAMGGALKDTQYF
v_gene: TRBV18; CDR3aa: CASSPRQGNTIYF
v_gene: TRBV30; CDR3aa: CAWSVSRASDF
v_gene: TRBV5-1; CDR3aa: CASSSIGTAYEQYF
v_gene: TRBV7-2; CDR3aa: CASSFLSVETQYF
v_gene: TRBV6-5; CDR3aa: CASSYLLGTDTQYF
v_gene: TRBV4-2; CDR3aa: CASSFHDSLSYEQYF
v_gene: TRBV16; CDR3aa: CASSQNNYEQYF
v_gene: TRBV30; CDR3aa: CAWSVKPWDYEQYF
v_gene: TRBV7-3; CDR3aa: CASRDTRSAGELFF
v_gene: TRBV6-5; CDR3aa: CASSSAQTGDFETQYF
v_gene: TRBV5-4; CDR3aa: CASSGLQGGDTEAFF
v_gene: TRBV14; CDR3aa: CASSPGTGYNEQFF
v_gene: TRBV23-1; CDR3aa: CASSQWTGALNNQPQHF
v_gene: TRBV5-1; CDR3aa: CASSSSRWSGRQTQYF
v_gene: TRBV29-1; CDR3aa: CSVLTTATNEKLFF
v_gene: TRBV19; CDR3aa: CASSMGRQYTEAFF
v_gene: TRBV7-2; CDR3aa: CASSLEWDTGELFF
v_gene: TRBV30; CDR3aa: CAWSDSASGLYEQYF
v_gene: TRBV27; CDR3aa: CASSSPGGMNEKLFF
v_gene: TRBV30; CDR3aa: CAWSVPSTSGYTF
v_gene: TRBV7-2; CDR3aa: CASSLYGLETDTQYF
v_gene: TRBV30; CDR3aa: CAWRRSPSNTGELFF
v_gene: TRBV19; CDR3aa: CASSMGSPRQFF
v_gene: TRBV9; CDR3aa: CASSDADTQYF
v_gene: TRBV2; CDR3aa: CASSLQGPQETQYF
v_gene: TRBV2; CDR3aa: CASSEGTSGSRNIQYF
v_gene: TRBV7-2; CDR3aa: CASSARGLDEQFF
v_gene: TRBV11-2; CDR3aa: CASRLGQSMNTEAFF
v_gene: TRBV21-1; CDR3aa: CASKGPGLARETQYF
v_gene: TRBV7-2; CDR3aa: CASRNRISGNTIYF
v_gene: TRBV21-1; CDR3aa: CASRRSGTSESSYNEQFF
v_gene: TRBV11-1; CDR3aa: CASSFKTGFNNEQFF
v_gene: TRBV5-1; CDR3aa: CATRLAGNTGELFF
v_gene: TRBV21-1; CDR3aa: CASSKFPCYGYTF